Below are 2 T cell receptor beta chains sequenced from a single sample in a study of shared clonotypes between healthy human individuals. Profiled with immunoSEQ multiplex PCR; TCRdb holds only in-frame clones, not every one. The repertoire includes over a million clones, 95% to 99% of them detected once, and around 0.45% sits in the top ten. The sequencing sample was made of naive CD4+ T cells sorted from blood. Subset of the sample: CD45RA+ positively selected. These receptors were collected from a young man in good health.

The chain couples TRBV19 to TRBJ2-7, with 7 bases lining up with TRBD2. The V gene's germline CDR1 is LNHDA and CDR2 SQIVND (reference sequence). The CDR3 has 15 amino acids. The V and J ends lost 1 base and 2 bases, in that order; junction bases with no gene match: 5. The CDR3 DNA follows: TGTGCCAGTAGTATAGGGGACTACCACACCTACGAGCAGTACTTC. Its translation is CASSIGDYHTYEQYF.

J is TRBJ1-5 and V is TRBV18; D not certain. CDR1 and CDR2 (germline): KGHSH, LQKENI. This CDR3 is 14 amino acids long. Trimming removed 2 bases at V and 3 bases at J, with 8 bases between. CDR3 protein: CASSPLANNQPQHF. CDR3 bases: TGTGCCAGCTCACCATTGGCGAACAATCAGCCCCAGCATTTT.